What follows describes a single TCR beta chain. This clone has more than one count but fewer than ten. Its specific antigen is unknown. Base qualities are not recorded, but no much larger clone differs from it by a single base. V is trimmed back by 4 bases and J by 8 bases, and the junction contains 13 bases that no gene match accounts for. The germline V gene supplies CDR1 KGHSH and CDR2 LQKENI. From its cysteine to its phenylalanine, the CDR3 spans 16 amino acids. The DNA shown is the 48-base CDR3, in frame from base 1. TCRbeta rearrangements were sequenced from genomic DNA using the immunoSEQ assay at survey resolution. For the original study's pipeline: In the TCR sequencing data, the smallest productive clonotype frequency that could be detected was 2.59 x 10-5. Analyses included only productive TCRbeta rearrangements, meaning complete and in-frame sequences. Sample clonality was computed as Simpson clonality in the immunoSEQ Analyzer version 3.0. Clones were categorized by frequency as very rare, small, medium, large (1-20%) or hyperexpanded (>20%). OLGA 1.2.3 estimated generation probabilities, VDJtools produced V-gene circos plots, VDJdb was queried for specificities, and GLIPH identified CDR3 motifs. TCRdb provides this immuneACCESS table in a form limited to in-frame rearrangements. Some clones are lacking; in checked studies, under half of them reflect an unresolved V gene, and why the rest are absent is not known. The DNA gave D and trimming, while V, J and clone size come from that table. The sample table holds around 20,000 clones, of which roughly 82% were seen once. Together, the top ten hold around 8.6% of the sample.

The data derive from a study of STAT5B mutations in CD4+ large granular lymphocyte leukemia (dated by TCRdb to the early 2020s). Background on the whole study: Among the healthy controls, the CDR3 'QG' motif was associated with a particular HLA allele. The TCRbeta repertoires of CD4+ T-cell large granular lymphocyte leukemia patients were compared with the TCRbeta repertoires of healthy blood donors. Flow cytometry performed on FACSCanto II or FACSVerse showed that the purified fractions had more than 95% purity among lymphocytes.

Healthy controls were roughly 36 blood donors whose buffy coats came from the Finnish Red Cross blood service. All TCR-sequenced material derived from peripheral blood: patient blood samples and healthy donor buffy coats. Peripheral blood mononuclear cells were isolated by Ficoll-Hypaque gradient centrifugation. Magnetic purification was used to isolate CD4+ cells from the buffy coats of the healthy controls. Genomic DNA was extracted using the Gentra Puregene Cell and Tissue kit, and a Qubit 2.0 fluorometer was used to quantify it. General study outcomes and caveats: Main leukemic clonotypes were private to each patient, although around 25% of the main leukemic clonotypes were found at low frequency in the non-leukemic repertoires of other patients. CD4-sorted patient repertoires appeared more clonal than healthy CD4+ repertoires, and this difference persisted after removing the putative leukemic clones. TRBV06-family usage was enriched among the top patient clones (8/27) compared with healthy controls (2/35). The data were not HLA-matched, and the relatively small sample size could explain the higher clonality seen in CD4+ compared with CD8+ T-LGLL.

The chain is made from TRBV18 and TRBJ2-1, with 8 junctional bases fitting TRBD1. This clonotype originated in a human donor in good health. Material: CD4+ T cells from blood buffy coats. The bases are TGTGCCAGCTCACGACTCGACAGGGGCGGGTGGGATGAGCAGTTCTTC. Its protein product is CASSRLDRGGWDEQFF. With the portions outside the CDR3 filled from the reference TRBV18 and TRBJ2-1 genes, the complete variable region becomes NAGVMQNPRHLVRRRGQEARLRCSPMKGHSHVYWYRQLPEEGLKFMVYLQKENIIDESGMPKERFSAEFPKEGPSILRIQQVVRGDSAAYFCASSRLDRGGWDEQFFGPGTRLTVL.